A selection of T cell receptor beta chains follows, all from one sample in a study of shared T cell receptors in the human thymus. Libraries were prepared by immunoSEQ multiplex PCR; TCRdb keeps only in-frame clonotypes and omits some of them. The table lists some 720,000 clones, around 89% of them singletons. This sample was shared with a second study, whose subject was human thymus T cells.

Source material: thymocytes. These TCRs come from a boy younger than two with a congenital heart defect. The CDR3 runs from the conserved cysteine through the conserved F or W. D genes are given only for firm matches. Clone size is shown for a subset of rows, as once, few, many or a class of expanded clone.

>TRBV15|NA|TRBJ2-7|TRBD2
TGTGCCACCAGCGCAAATCTCCTAGCGGGAGCACTGTACGAGCAGTACTTC
CATSANLLAGALYEQYF
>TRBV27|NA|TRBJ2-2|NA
TGTGCCAGCAGTTCAGGCGGGCCAACCACCGGGGAGCTGTTTTTT
CASSSGGPTTGELFF
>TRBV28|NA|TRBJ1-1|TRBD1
TGTGCCAGCAGTTTGGACAGGCCCACTGAAGCTTTCTTT
CASSLDRPTEAFF
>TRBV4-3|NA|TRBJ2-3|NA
TGCGCCAGCAGCCAAGATCAGAGGGTCAGAGGAGCAGATACGCAGTATTTT
CASSQDQRVRGADTQYF
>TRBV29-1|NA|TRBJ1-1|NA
TGCAGCGGGAGGGAGGTTATGAAGACTGAAGCTTTCTTT
CSGREVMKTEAFF
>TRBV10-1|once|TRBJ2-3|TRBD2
TGCGCCAGCAGTGAGGGGGCTCGCGGGAGCGGACCGGCAGATACGCAGTATTTT
CASSEGARGSGPADTQYF
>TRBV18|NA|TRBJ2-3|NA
TGTGCCAGCTCACGACACCAGTTCACAGATACGCAGTATTTT
CASSRHQFTDTQYF
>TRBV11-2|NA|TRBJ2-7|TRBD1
TGTGCCAGCAGCTTAGATCAGACAGGGGGGGACGAGCAGTACTTC
CASSLDQTGGDEQYF
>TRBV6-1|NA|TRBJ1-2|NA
TGTGCCAGCAGTCCCCCTGGGGGGTCGGGCTATGGCTACACCTTC
CASSPPGGSGYGYTF
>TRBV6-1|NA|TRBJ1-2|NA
TGTGCCAGCAGTGTCCAGGGGTCTAACTATGGCTACACCTTC
CASSVQGSNYGYTF
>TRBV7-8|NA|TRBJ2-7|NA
TGTGCCAGCAGCTCCTTATTGTTTGGCGGGCCAATCTACGAGCAGTACTTC
CASSSLLFGGPIYEQYF
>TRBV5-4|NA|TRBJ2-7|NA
TGTGCCAGCAGTGACAAGGAGGGCCCCTACGAGCAGTACTTC
CASSDKEGPYEQYF
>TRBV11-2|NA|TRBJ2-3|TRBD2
TGTGCCAGCAGCGGGGGTAGCGGGAGGATTACAGATACGCAGTATTTT
CASSGGSGRITDTQYF
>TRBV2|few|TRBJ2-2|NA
TGTGCCAGCAGTGGGATCGGCGGAACGAACACCGGGGAGCTGTTTTTT
CASSGIGGTNTGELFF
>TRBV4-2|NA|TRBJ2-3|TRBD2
TGTGCCAGCAGCCAAGAGCCGACTAGCGGGAGAGCCAAGAGCACAGATACGCAGTATTTT
CASSQEPTSGRAKSTDTQYF
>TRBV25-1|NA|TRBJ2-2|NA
TGTGCCAGCAGTGAATGGGGTGTAGGCGGGCCGAACACCGGGGAGCTGTTTTTT
CASSEWGVGGPNTGELFF
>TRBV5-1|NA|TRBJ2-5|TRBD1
TGCGCCAGCAGCTTATGCCCGGGACAGGACCAAGAGACCCAGTACTTC
CASSLCPGQDQETQYF
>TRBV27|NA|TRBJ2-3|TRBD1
TGTGCCAGCAGACCAGGACAGGGATCAGATACGCAGTATTTT
CASRPGQGSDTQYF
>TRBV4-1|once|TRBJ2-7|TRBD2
TGCGCCAGCAGCCAATTGGGACTAGCGGGATTGTACGAGCAGTACTTC
CASSQLGLAGLYEQYF
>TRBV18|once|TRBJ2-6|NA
TGTGCCAGCTCCCCGGGGAACTCTGGGGCCAACGTCCTGACTTTC
CASSPGNSGANVLTF
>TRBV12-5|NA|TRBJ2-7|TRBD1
TGTGCTAGTGGTTTGGACCGGACAGGCCGGTCCTACGAGCAGTACTTC
CASGLDRTGRSYEQYF
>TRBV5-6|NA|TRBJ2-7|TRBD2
TGTGCCAGCAGCTTGAGGTCTAGCGGGTCGTACGAGCAGTACTTC
CASSLRSSGSYEQYF
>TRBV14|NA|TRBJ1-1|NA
TGTGCCAGCAGCCAAGACGCGACACCCGACATGAACACTGAAGCTTTCTTT
CASSQDATPDMNTEAFF
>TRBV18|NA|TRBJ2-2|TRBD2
TGTGCCAGCTCTTTAGCGGGACCCGACACCGGGGAGCTGTTTTTT
CASSLAGPDTGELFF
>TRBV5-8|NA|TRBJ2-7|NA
TGTGCCAGCAGCTGGGGGGGGACAGGTAGTCTCTACGAGCAGTACTTC
CASSWGGTGSLYEQYF
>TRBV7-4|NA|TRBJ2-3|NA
TGTGCCAGCAGCTTACAAGTGACAGAGCACGATACGCAGTATTTT
CASSLQVTEHDTQYF
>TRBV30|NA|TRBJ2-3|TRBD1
TGTGCCTGGAGTCCCCTCCCGACAGGGAGCACAGATACGCAGTATTTT
CAWSPLPTGSTDTQYF
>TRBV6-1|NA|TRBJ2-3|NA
TGTGCCAGCAGTGAAGCTAGTCCACAGACAACGCAGTATTTT
CASSEASPQTTQYF
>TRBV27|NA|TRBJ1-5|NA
TGTGCCAGCAGTTTAGGGGGGAAGGGAAAGAGCGATCAGCCCCAGCATTTT
CASSLGGKGKSDQPQHF
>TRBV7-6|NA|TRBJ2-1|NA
TGTGCCAGCAGCTTAGGGGGCCTCTACAATGAGCAGTTCTTC
CASSLGGLYNEQFF
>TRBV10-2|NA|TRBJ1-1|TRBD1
TGCGCCAGCAAAGGGACAGGGGAAGCTTTCTTT
CASKGTGEAFF
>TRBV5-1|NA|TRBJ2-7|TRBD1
TGCGCCAGCAGCCAAGGACAGGGGACCTACGAGCAGTACTTC
CASSQGQGTYEQYF
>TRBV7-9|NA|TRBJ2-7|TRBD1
TGTGCCAGCAGCCCCCCGGGACAGGGCACCCACGAGCAGTACTTC
CASSPPGQGTHEQYF
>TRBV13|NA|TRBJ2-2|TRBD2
TGTGCCAGCACCCTCAGGGGACTAGCGTTAACCGGGGAGCTGTTTTTT
CASTLRGLALTGELFF
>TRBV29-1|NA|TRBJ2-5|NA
TGCAGCTACTTATCCGGGCAAGAGACCCAGTACTTC
CSYLSGQETQYF
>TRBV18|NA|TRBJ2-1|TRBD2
TGTGCCAGCTCGCGCAGCGGACTAGCGGGAGGCAATGAGCAGTTCTTC
CASSRSGLAGGNEQFF
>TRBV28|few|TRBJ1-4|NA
TGTGCCAGCAGCCGCCCAGGGCCAACTAATGAAAAACTGTTTTTT
CASSRPGPTNEKLFF
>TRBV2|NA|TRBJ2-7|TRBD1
TGTGCCAGCAGTGAAGGGGCGAATGGGCAGGGGGACTCCTACGAGCAGTACTTC
CASSEGANGQGDSYEQYF
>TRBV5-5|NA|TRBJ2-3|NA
TGTGCCAGCAGCTTGGCGGGGGATGATGTGTCTAGCACAGATACGCAGTATTTT
CASSLAGDDVSSTDTQYF
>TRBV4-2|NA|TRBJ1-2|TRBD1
TGTGCCAGCAGCCAATATGATTTGGACCGGGACAGCGCAATGGATGGCTACACCTTC
CASSQYDLDRDSAMDGYTF
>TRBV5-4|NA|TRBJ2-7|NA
TGTGCCAGCAGCTTAGACCCAAACCGGCGGTCCTACGAGCAGTACTTC
CASSLDPNRRSYEQYF